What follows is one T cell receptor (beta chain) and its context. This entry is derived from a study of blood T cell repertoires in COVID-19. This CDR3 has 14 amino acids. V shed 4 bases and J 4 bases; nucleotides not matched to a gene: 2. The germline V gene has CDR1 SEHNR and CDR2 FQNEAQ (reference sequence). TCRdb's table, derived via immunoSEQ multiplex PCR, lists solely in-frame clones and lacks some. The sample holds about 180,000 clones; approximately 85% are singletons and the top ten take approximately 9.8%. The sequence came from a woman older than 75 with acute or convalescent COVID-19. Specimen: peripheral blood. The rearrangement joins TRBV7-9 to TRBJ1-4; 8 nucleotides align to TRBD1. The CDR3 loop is CASSSGQDNEKLFF. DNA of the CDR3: TGTGCCAGCAGCTCGGGACAGGATAATGAAAAACTGTTTTTT.